The source of this TCR beta chain is a study of T cell responses to AZD1222 COVID-19 vaccine. CDR1 and CDR2 from the germline V gene are SGHNT and YENEEA. The junction had 7 bases not matched to a gene; V was cut back by 5 bases and J by 2 bases. This CDR3 region has 15 residues. General study findings and limits: Spike-specific TCR breadth and depth went up after people got two AZD1222 doses. Seropositive AZD1222 recipients at baseline numbered only five or six. Sampled repertoires all dated from after the peak T cell response.

Produced via immunoSEQ multiplex PCR; TCRdb's table is partial and in-frame only. This table holds 120,000 or so clones, about 88% found once. As regards this clone: Its target is unknown.

The chain couples TRBV11-3 to TRBJ2-3; TRBD2 matches 7 bases. This TCR came from an adult in good health. The specimen was peripheral blood, collected on day 0 of AZD1222 vaccination. The CDR3 DNA is TGTGCCAGCAGCCGCGGGAGCGTGGACACAGATACGCAGTATTTT. Residues: CASSRGSVDTDTQYF. Filled out from reference TRBV11-3 and TRBJ2-3, the complete variable domain reads EAGVVQSPRYKIIEKKQPVAFWCNPISGHNTLYWYLQNLGQGPELLIRYENEEAVDDSQLPKDRFSAERLKGVDSTLKIQPAELGDSAVYLCASSRGSVDTDTQYFGPGTRLTVL.